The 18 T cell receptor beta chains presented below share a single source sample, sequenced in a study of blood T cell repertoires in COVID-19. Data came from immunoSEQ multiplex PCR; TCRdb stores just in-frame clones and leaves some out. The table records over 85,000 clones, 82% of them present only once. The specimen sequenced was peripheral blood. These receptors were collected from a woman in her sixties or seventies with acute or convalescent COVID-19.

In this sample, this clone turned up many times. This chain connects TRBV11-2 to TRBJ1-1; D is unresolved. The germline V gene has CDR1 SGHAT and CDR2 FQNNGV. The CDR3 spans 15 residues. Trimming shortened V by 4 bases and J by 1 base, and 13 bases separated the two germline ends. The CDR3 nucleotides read TGTGCCAGCAGCTCTCAAAGCCACTCGAACACTGAAGCTTTCTTT. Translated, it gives CASSSQSHSNTEAFF.

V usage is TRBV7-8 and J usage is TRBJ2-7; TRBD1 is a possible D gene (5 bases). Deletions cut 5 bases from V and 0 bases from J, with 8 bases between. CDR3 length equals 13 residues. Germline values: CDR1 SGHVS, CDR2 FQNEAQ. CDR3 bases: TGTGCCAGCAGCCGCAGGGCCTCCTACGAGCAGTACTTC. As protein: CASSRRASYEQYF.

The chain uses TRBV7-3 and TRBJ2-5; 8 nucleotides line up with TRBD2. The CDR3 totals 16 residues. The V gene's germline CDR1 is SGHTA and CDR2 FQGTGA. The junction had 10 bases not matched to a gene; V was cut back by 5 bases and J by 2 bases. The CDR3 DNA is TGTGCCAGCAGCAACCTCGGGGTAGCGGGGCAAGAGACCCAGTACTTC. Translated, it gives CASSNLGVAGQETQYF.

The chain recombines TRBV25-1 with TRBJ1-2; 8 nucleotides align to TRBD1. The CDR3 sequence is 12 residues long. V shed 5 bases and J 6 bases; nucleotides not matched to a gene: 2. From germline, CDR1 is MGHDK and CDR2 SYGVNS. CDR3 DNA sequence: TGTGCCAGCAGTCTACAGGGGGATGGCTACACCTTC. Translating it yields CASSLQGDGYTF.

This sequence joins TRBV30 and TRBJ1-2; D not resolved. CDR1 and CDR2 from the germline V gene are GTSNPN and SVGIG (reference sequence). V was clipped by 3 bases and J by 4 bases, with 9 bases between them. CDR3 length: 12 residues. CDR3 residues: CAWRWHRYGYTF. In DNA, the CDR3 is TGTGCCTGGAGGTGGCACCGCTATGGCTACACCTTC. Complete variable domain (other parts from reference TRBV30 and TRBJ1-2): SQTIHQWPATLVQPVGSPLSLECTVEGTSNPNLYWYRQAAGRGLQLLFYSVGIGQISSEVPQNLSASRPQDRQFILSSKKLLLSDSGFYLCAWRWHRYGYTFGSGTRLTVV.

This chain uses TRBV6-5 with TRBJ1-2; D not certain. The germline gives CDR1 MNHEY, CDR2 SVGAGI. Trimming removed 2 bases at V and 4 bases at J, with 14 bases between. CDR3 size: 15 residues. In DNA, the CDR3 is TGTGCCAGCAGTTACACACCAGACAACCCCTATGGCTACACCTTC. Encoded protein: CASSYTPDNPYGYTF.

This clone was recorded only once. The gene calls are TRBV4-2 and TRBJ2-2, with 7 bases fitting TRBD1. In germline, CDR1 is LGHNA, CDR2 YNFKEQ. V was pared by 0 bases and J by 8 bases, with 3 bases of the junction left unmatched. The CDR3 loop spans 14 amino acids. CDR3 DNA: TGTGCCAGCAGCCAAGATACAGGGGAGGGGGAGCTGTTTTTT. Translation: CASSQDTGEGELFF.

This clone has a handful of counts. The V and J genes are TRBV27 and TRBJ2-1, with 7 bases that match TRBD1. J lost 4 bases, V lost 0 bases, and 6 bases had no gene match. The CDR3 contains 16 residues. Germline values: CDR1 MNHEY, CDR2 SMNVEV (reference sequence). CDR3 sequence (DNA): TGTGCCAGCAGTTTATCAGGGGGCTCTAAGTACAATGAGCAGTTCTTC. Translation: CASSLSGGSKYNEQFF.

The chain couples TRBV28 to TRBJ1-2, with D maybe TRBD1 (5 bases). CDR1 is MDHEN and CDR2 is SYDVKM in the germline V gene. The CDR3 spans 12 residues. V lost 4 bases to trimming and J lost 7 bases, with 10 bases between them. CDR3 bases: TGTGCCAGCAGTTCGGGGGTTCTTGGCTACACCTTC. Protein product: CASSSGVLGYTF.

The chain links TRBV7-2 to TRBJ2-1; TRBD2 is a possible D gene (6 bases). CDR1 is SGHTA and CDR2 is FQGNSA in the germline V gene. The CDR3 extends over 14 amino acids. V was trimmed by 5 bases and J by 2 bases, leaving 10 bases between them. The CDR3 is CASSLRGTYNEQFF. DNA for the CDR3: TGTGCCAGCAGCCTGCGGGGAACCTACAATGAGCAGTTCTTC.

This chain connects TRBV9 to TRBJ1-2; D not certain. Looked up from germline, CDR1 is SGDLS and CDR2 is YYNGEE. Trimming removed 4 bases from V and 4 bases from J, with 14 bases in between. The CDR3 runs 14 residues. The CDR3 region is CASSLRDGLYGYTF. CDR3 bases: TGTGCCAGCAGCTTGCGAGACGGACTCTATGGCTACACCTTC.

CDR3 bases: TGTGCCAGCTCACCAGCGACAGGGGCGACCGGCTACACCTTC. It specifies CASSPATGATGYTF. The rearrangement links TRBV18 to TRBJ1-2; 8 bases are shared with TRBD1. Germline CDR1 reads KGHSH; CDR2 reads LQKENI. The CDR3 is 14 amino acids. V shed 2 bases and J 8 bases; nucleotides not matched to a gene: 7. Supplemented by reference TRBV18 and TRBJ1-2, the full variable domain reads NAGVMQNPRHLVRRRGQEARLRCSPMKGHSHVYWYRQLPEEGLKFMVYLQKENIIDESGMPKERFSAEFPKEGPSILRIQQVVRGDSAAYFCASSPATGATGYTFGSGTRLTVV.

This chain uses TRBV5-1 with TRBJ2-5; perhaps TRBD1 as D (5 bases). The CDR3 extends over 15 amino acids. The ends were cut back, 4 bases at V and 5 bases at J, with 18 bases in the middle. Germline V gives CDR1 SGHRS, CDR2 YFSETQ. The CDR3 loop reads CASSPQWPGRETQYF. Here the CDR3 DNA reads TGCGCCAGCAGCCCACAATGGCCAGGGCGGGAGACCCAGTACTTC.

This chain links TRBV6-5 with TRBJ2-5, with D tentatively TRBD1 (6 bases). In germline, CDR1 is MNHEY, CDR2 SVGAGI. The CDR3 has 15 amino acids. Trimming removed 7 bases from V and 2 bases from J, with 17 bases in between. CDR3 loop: CASKGERFRQETQYF. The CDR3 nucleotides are TGTGCCAGCAAGGGGGAGCGATTTCGACAAGAGACCCAGTACTTC.

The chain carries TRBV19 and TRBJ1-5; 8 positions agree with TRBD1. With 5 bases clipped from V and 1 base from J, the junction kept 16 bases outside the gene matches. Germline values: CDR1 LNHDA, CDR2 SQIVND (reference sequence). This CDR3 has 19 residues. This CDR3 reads CASSGGRGRTRASNQPQHF. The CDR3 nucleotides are TGTGCCAGTAGTGGCGGCAGGGGGCGGACGAGGGCCAGCAATCAGCCCCAGCATTTT.

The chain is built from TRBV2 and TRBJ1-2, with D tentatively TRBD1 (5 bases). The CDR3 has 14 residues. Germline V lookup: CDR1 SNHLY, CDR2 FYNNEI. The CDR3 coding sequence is TGTGCAACAAAACCGGGGGGGACCGAGGCCGGGTACACCTTC. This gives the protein CATKPGGTEAGYTF. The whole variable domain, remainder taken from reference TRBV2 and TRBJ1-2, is EPEVTQTPSHQVTQMGQEVILRCVPISNHLYFYWYRQILGQKVEFLVSFYNNEISEKSEIFDDQFSVERPDGSNFTLKIRSTKLEDSAMYFCATKPGGTEAGYTFGSGTRLTVV.

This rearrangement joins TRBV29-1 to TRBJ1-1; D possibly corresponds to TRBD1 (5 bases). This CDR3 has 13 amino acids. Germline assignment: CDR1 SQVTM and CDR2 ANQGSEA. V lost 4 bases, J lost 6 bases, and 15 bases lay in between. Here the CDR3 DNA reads TGCAGCGTTGTTTTTACGGGGGGGGCTGAAGCTTTCTTT. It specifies CSVVFTGGAEAFF.

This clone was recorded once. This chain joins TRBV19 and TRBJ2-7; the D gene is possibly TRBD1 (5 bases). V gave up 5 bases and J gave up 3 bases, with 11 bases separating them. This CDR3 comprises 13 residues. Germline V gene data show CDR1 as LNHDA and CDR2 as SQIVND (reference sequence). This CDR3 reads CASSPGHGYEQYF. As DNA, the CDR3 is TGTGCCAGTAGTCCTGGACATGGCTACGAGCAGTACTTC.